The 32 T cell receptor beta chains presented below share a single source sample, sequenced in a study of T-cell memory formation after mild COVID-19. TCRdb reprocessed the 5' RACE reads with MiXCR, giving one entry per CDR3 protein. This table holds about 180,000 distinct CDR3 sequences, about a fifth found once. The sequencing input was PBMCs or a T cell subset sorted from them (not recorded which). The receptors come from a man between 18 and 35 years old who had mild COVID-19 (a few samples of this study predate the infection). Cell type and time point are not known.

CDR3 amino acids: CSVDPGGRQPQHF. CDR3 nucleotide sequence: TGCAGCGTTGACCCGGGAGGGCGCCAGCCCCAGCATTTT. V is TRBV29-1 and J is TRBJ1-5; no definite D call. Germline values: CDR1 SQVTM, CDR2 ANQGSEA. The CDR3 covers 13 residues. The V end was cut by 3 bases, the J end by 7 bases, with 13 bases between. Together with reference TRBV29-1 and TRBJ1-5, the CDR3 gives the full variable domain: SAVISQKPSRDICQRGTSLTIQCQVDSQVTMMFWYRQQPGQSLTLIATANQGSEATYESGFVIDKFPISRPNLTFSTLTVSNMSPEDSSIYLCSVDPGGRQPQHFGDGTRLSIL.

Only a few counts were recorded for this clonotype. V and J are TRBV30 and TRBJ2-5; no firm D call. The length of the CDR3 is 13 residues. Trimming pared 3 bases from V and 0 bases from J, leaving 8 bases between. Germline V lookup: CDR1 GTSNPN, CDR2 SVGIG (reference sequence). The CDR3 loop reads CAWRGRNQETQYF. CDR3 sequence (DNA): TGTGCCTGGAGGGGTAGGAACCAAGAGACCCAGTACTTC. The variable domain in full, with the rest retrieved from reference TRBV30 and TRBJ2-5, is SQTIHQWPATLVQPVGSPLSLECTVEGTSNPNLYWYRQAAGRGLQLLFYSVGIGQISSEVPQNLSASRPQDRQFILSSKKLLLSDSGFYLCAWRGRNQETQYFGPGTRLLVL.

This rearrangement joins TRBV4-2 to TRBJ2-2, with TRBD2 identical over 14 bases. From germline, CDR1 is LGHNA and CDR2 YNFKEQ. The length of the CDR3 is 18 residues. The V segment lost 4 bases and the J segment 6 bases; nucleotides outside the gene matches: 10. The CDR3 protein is CASSRKTSGGAYAGELFF. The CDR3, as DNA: TGTGCCAGCAGCCGAAAGACTAGCGGGGGGGCCTATGCCGGGGAGCTGTTTTTT.

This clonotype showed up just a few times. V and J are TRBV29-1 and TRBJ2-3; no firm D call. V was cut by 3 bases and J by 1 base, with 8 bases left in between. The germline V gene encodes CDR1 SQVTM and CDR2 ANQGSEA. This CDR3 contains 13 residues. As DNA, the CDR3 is TGCAGCGTTGAGGGTTCCGGCACAGATACGCAGTATTTT. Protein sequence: CSVEGSGTDTQYF.

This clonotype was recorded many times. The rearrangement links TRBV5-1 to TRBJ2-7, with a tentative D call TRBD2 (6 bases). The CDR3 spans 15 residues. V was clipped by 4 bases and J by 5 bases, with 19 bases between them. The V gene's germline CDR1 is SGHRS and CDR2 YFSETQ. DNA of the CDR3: TGCGCCAGCAGCCCCCCAAACCGGGGCGGGGACGAGCAGTACTTC. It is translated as CASSPPNRGGDEQYF.

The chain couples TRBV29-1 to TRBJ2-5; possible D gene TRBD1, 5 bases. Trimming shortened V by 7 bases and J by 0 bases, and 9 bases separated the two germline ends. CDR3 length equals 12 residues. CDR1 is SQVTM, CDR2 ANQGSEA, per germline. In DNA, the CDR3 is TGCAGCGGACAGTCGTACCAAGAGACCCAGTACTTC. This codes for CSGQSYQETQYF.

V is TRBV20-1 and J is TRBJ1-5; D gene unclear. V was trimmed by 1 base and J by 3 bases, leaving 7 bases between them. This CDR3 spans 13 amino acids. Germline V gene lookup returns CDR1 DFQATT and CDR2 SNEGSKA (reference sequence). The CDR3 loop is CSARAQVNQPQHF. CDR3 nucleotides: TGCAGTGCTAGAGCCCAGGTCAATCAGCCCCAGCATTTT.

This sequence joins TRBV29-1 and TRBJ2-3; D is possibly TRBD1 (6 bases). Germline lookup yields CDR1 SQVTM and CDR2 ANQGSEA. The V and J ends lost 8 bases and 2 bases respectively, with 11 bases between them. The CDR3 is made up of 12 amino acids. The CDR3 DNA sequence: TGCAGCTCCAGGGGACCCACAGATACGCAGTATTTT. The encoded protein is CSSRGPTDTQYF.

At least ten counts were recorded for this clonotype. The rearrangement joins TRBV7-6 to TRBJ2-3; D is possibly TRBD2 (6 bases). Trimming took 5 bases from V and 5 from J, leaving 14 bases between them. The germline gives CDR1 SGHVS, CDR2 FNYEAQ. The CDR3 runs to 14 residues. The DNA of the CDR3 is TGTGCCAGCAGCCTCAGGACCGGGGGAGATACGCAGTATTTT. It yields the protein CASSLRTGGDTQYF.

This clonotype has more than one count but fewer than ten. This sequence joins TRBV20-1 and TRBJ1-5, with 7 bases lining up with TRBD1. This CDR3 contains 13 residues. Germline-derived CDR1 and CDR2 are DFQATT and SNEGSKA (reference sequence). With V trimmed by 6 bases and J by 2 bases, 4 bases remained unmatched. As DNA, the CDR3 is TGCAGTGCCCAGGGGGGTGGCAATCAGCCCCAGCATTTT. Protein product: CSAQGGGNQPQHF.

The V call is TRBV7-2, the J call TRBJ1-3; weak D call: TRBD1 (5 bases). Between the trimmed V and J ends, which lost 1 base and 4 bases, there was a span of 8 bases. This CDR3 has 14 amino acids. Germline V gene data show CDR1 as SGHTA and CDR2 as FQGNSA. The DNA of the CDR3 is TGTGCCAGCAGCTTAGAAGGGGTCGGAAACACCATATATTTT. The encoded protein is CASSLEGVGNTIYF.

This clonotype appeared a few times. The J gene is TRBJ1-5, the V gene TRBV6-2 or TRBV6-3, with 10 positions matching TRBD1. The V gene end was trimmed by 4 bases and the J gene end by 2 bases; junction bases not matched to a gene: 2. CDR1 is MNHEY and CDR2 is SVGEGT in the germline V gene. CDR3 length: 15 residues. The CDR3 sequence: CASSWGQGRNQPQHF. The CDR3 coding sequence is TGTGCCAGCAGTTGGGGACAGGGGCGCAATCAGCCCCAGCATTTT.

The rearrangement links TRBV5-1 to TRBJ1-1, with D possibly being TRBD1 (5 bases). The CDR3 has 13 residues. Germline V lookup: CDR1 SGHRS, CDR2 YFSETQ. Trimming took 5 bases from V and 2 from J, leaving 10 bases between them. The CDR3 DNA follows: TGCGCCAGCAGATACGACAGCAACACTGAAGCTTTCTTT. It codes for CASRYDSNTEAFF.

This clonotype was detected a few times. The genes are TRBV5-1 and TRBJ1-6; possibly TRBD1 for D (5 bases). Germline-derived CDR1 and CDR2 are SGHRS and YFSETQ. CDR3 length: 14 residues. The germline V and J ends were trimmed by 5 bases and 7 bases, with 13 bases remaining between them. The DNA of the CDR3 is TGCGCCAGCAGTTCCGGGACTATGAATTCACCCCTCCACTTT. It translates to CASSSGTMNSPLHF. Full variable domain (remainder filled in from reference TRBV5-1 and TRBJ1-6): KAGVTQTPRYLIKTRGQQVTLSCSPISGHRSVSWYQQTPGQGLQFLFEYFSETQRNKGNFPGRFSGRQFSNSRSEMNVSTLELGDSALYLCASSSGTMNSPLHFGNGTRLTVT.

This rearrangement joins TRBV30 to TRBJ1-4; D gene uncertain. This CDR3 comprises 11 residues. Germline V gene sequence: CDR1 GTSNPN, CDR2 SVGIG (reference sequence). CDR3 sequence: CASVVGEKLFF. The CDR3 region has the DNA TGTGCAAGTGTTGTGGGGGAAAAACTGTTTTTT.

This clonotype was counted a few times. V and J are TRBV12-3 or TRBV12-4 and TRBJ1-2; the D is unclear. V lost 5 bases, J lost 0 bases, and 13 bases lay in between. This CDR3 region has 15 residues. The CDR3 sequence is CASSPWTGTNYGYTF. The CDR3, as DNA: TGTGCCAGCAGTCCGTGGACTGGAACTAACTATGGCTACACCTTC.

The CDR3 region has the DNA TGTGCCAGCAGTCCCTCCTGGGGCGGAGGGGGCGAGCAGTACTTC. This encodes CASSPSWGGGGEQYF. V is TRBV6-5 and J is TRBJ2-7; perhaps D is TRBD1 or TRBD2 (6 bases each). CDR3 length equals 15 residues. The V end lost 5 bases, the J end lost 6 bases, and 20 bases lay between the germline ends. Germline assignment: CDR1 MNHEY and CDR2 SVGAGI.

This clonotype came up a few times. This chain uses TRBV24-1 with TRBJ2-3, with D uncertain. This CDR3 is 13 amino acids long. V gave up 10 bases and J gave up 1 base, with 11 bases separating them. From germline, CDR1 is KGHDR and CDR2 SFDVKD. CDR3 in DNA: TGTGCCACGAAGCCATCCGGCACAGATACGCAGTATTTT. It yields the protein CATKPSGTDTQYF.

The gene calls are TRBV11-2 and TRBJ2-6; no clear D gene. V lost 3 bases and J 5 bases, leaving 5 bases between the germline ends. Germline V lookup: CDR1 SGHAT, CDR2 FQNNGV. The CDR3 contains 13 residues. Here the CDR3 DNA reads TGTGCCAGCAGCTTCCGGAGGGCCAACGTCCTGACTTTC. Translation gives CASSFRRANVLTF.

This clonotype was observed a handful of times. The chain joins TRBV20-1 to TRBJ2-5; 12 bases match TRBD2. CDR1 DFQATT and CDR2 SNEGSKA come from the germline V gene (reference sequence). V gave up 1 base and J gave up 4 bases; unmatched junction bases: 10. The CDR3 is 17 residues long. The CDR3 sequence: CSARGGLAGWWGETQYF. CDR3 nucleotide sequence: TGCAGTGCTAGAGGCGGACTAGCGGGGTGGTGGGGAGAGACCCAGTACTTC.

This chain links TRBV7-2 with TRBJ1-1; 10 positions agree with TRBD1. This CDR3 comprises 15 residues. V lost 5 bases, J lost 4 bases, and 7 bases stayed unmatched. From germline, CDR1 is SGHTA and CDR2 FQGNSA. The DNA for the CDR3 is TGTGCCAGCAGCCCCCGGACAGGGGGTTTCACTGAAGCTTTCTTT. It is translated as CASSPRTGGFTEAFF.

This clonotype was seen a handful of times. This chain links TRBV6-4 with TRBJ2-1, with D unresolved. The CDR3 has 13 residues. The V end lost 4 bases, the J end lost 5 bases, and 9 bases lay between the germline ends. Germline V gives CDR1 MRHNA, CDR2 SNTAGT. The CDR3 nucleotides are TGTGCCAGCAGTGTAGAGACTGACAATGAGCAGTTCTTC. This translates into CASSVETDNEQFF.

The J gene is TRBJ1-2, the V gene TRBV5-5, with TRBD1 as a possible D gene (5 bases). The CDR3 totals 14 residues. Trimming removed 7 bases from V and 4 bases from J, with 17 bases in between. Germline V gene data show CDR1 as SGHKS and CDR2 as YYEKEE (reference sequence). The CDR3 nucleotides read TGTGCCAGCGGGATGACAGCGAAAATCTATGGCTACACCTTC. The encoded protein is CASGMTAKIYGYTF. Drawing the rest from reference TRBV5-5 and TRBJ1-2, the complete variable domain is DAGVTQSPTHLIKTRGQQVTLRCSPISGHKSVSWYQQVLGQGPQFIFQYYEKEERGRGNFPDRFSARQFPNYSSELNVNALLLGDSALYLCASGMTAKIYGYTFGSGTRLTVV.

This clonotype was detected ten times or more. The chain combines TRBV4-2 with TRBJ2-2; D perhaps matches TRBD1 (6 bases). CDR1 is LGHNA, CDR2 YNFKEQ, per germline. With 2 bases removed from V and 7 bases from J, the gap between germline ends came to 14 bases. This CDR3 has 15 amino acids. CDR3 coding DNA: TGTGCCAGCAGCCAAACCACAGGGTTTAGCGGGGAGCTGTTTTTT. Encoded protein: CASSQTTGFSGELFF.

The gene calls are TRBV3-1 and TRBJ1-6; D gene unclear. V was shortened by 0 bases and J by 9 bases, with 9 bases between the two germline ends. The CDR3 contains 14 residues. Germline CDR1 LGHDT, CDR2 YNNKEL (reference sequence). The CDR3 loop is CASSQERRTSPLHF. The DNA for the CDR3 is TGTGCCAGCAGCCAAGAACGTCGTACTTCACCCCTCCACTTT.

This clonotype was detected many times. The CDR3 region has the DNA TGTGCCAGCACCGTCGCGGGGGGCGAGCAGTACTTC. This gives the protein CASTVAGGEQYF. This chain joins TRBV7-2 and TRBJ2-7, with 8 bases fitting TRBD2. In germline, CDR1 is SGHTA, CDR2 FQGNSA. The J segment lost 6 bases and the V segment lost 7 bases, leaving 5 bases of the junction unmatched. The CDR3 has 12 amino acids.

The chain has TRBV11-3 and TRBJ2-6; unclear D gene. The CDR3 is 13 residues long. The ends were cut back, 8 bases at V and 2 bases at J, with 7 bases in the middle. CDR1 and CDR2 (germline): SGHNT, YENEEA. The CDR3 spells CASRPAGANVLTF. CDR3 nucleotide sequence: TGTGCCAGCCGCCCCGCTGGGGCCAACGTCCTGACTTTC.

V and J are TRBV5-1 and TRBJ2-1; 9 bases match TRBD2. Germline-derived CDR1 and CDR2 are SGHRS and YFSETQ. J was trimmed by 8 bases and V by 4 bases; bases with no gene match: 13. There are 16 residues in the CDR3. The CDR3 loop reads CASSPRASGAGYEQFF. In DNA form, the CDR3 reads TGCGCCAGCAGCCCGAGGGCTAGCGGGGCTGGGTATGAGCAGTTCTTC.

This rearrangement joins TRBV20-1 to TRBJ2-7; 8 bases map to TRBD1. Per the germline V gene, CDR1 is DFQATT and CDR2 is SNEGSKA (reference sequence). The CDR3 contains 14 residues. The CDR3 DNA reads TGCAGCGTACGGGGACAGGAAAGCTCCTACGAGCAGTACGTC. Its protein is CSVRGQESSYEQYV.

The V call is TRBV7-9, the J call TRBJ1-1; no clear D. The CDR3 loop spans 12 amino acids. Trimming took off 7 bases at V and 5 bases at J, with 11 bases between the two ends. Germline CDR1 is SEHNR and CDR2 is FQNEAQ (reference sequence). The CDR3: CASMPLGTEAFF. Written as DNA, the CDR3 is TGTGCCAGCATGCCCCTTGGGACTGAAGCTTTCTTT.

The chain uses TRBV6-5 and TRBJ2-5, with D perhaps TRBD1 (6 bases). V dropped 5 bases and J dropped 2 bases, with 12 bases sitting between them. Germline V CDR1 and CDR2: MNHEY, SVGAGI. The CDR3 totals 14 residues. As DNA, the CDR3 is TGTGCCAGCAGTCCTGACAGGCCACAAGAGACCCAGTACTTC. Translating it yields CASSPDRPQETQYF.

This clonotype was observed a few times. The CDR3 DNA reads TGTGCCAGCAGCGACCATGCGGGGGGGGGAATCAATGAGCAGTTCTTC. As protein: CASSDHAGGGINEQFF. The chain is built from TRBV6-4 and TRBJ2-1; 9 bases are shared with TRBD2. Germline V lookup: CDR1 MRHNA, CDR2 SNTAGT. V shed 6 bases and J 6 bases; nucleotides not matched to a gene: 12. The CDR3 is 16 amino acids.